This TCR beta chain comes out of a study of cytomegalovirus exposure and HLA in healthy donors (dated by TCRdb to 2016 to 2017). For context, the study as a whole: An earlier analysis of 587 of the donors reported under 300 Gb of sequence data and 95 million to 120 million unique TCR beta sequences obtained from approximately 180 million T cells. Across 398 genotyped donors of the cohort, an average of roughly 230,000 unique TCR beta nucleotide sequences per donor were sequenced, and 15% to 20% of those sequences were non-productive. A separate validation cohort of approximately 120 different subjects was used in addition to the roughly 670-subject first cohort. To predict cytomegalovirus infection status, the study brought together high-throughput TCR immunosequencing, statistical association of individual TCRs with disease status, and machine learning. In a later analysis, previously published TCR beta repertoires from several hundred donors were re-analyzed and high-resolution HLA genotyping was added so that TCR occurrence patterns could be studied. Every repertoire in the discovery cohort had been generated on one and the same sequencing platform. Alongside the repertoire data, information on donor age, sex, ethnicity and CMV serostatus was compiled. The study aimed to test whether cataloging public T cell receptors could reveal signatures of past pathogen exposure. HLA typing included class I and class II loci at four-digit resolution. Roughly 5 DR-DQ haplotypes were treated as single units for association and clustering because of strong linkage in the cohort. Of the 300 to 500 genotyped donors, 75% to 85% were placed in the genetic ancestry cluster associated with self-reported Caucasian donors. A later genetic analysis took genome-wide SNP genotypes for 398 of the 666 donors and used that subset as a discovery cohort. The study used immunosequencing to profile the T cell repertoires of 600 to 850 subjects and linked those repertoires to cytomegalovirus serostatus. An early release that covered about 600 HLA-typed donors contained about 300 gigabases of sequencing data and approximately 85 million unique TCR sequences. The number of typed donors differed by locus: about 629-630 for A, B, C, DRB1 and DQB1; about 520 for DQA1; around 610 for DPA1; and roughly 450 for DPB1. In an earlier analysis of a few hundred of the donors, high-throughput TCR beta sequencing was used to judge whether each TCR beta V gene segment behaved as functional or pseudogenic. The later analysis used no new phenotypic data to find candidate immune exposures, relying instead on TCR beta sequences and their occurrence across donors.

What the study reported, not specific to this receptor: Because counts were too low, roughly 18 rarely observed V segments, including chromosome 9 orphons, were left out of the earlier analysis of 587 of the donors. A later genetic analysis reported fewer N-insertions in productive TCRs among donors in an Asian-associated ancestry cluster than the roughly 670-donor mean. Correlated functional status among segregating V segments might be attributable to linkage disequilibrium, but an unknown experimental factor could not be ruled out. The study listed 150 to 200 TCR beta chains as associated with cytomegalovirus. The 87-base-pair reads could not distinguish some IMGT-functional V segments, including TRBV6-2 and TRBV6-3, so those segments were excluded. Most TCR sequences were observed very rarely across donors, whereas some public TCRs were present in many individuals. Sequencing depth was assumed to be roughly uniform across donors in the presence/absence analyses, though that assumption may not hold. Several of the top co-occurrence clusters appeared to be linked to parvovirus B19, influenza, CMV and Epstein-Barr virus, according to a later analysis. Because some donors lacked HLA typing at each locus, the association tests relied only on the typed subset. A later genetic analysis associated a missense DCLRE1C variant with V-gene and J-gene trimming of TCR beta chains, and an independent cohort replicated the association. Three of the identified cytomegalovirus-associated TCR beta chains were confirmed in vitro to be specific for cytomegalovirus antigens. In this cohort, only TCR beta chains were sequenced, and detectable features were limited by the absence of alpha or paired-chain data. An earlier analysis of approximately 500 of the donors showed that most TCR beta V segments appeared in productive rearrangements either about 87% or about 30% of the time, which broadly matched IMGT annotations. When HLA alleles, especially DR and DQ, strongly co-occurred, TCR associations were difficult to assign to individual alleles. Specific HLA alleles were associated with 15,000 to 20,000 TCR beta sequences at a false discovery rate of 0.05 in a later analysis. The sequencing pipeline was judged likely to have produced a cluster of highly shared sequence variants as a technical artifact. Most CMV-associated TCR beta chains appeared to be HLA-restricted in a later analysis, and the HLA associations seemed to be driven largely by CMV exposure. A further reported finding was that TCR beta sequences accurately predicted the HLA-A and HLA-B alleles for most subjects in the first cohort. Immune exposure information for the cohort was limited to CMV serostatus. The classifier was reported to diagnose cytomegalovirus status with high specificity and sensitivity in both the original and validation cohorts. According to the authors, the approach could potentially be generalized to other disease states and immunological phenotypes. In a later analysis, the rate of TCR association differed among HLA loci, with DRB1 alleles having the most associated TCRs and HLA-C alleles having the fewest. A later analysis found that HLA-associated TCR beta chains were more clonally expanded and had lower generation probabilities than equally common non-associated chains.

In this sample, this clone turned up a few times. The specificity of this receptor is unknown. It has no much larger one-base neighbor in the sample; base qualities were not kept. The CDR3 runs 19 amino acids, cysteine and phenylalanine included. Solely the CDR3 DNA is kept, with 57 bases framed from the first base. The germline V gene supplies CDR1 MDHEN and CDR2 SYDVKM. The germline V and J ends show losses of 1 base and 2 bases respectively, and no gene match explains 14 bases of the junction. Library creation used the immunoSEQ multiplex PCR assay. A mixture of 60 forward primers for TCR Vbeta segments and 13 reverse primers for TCR Jbeta segments was used in the multiplex PCR. Amplification of the CDR3 region of rearranged TCR beta genes was performed with a multiplex PCR assay on genomic DNA. On the Illumina HiSeq System, the amplified TCR beta libraries were sequenced as 87-base-pair reads. Per the authors' processing: A later analysis tallied tens of millions of unique TCR beta chains across the 640 or so repertoires, and roughly 11 million of those chains were shared by two or more donors. To remove PCR and sequencing errors, raw reads were error-corrected and collapsed into unique sequences using a nearest-neighbor algorithm that merged closely related sequences. V, D and J gene segments were assigned by aligning CDR3 sequences to IMGT reference sequences. For a sequence to be retained, a match of at least six nucleotides was required to both a V gene segment and a J gene segment. Rearrangements were called productive when the CDR3 lacked stop codons and stayed in frame with V and J; all others were non-productive. CDR3 was defined by IMGT convention, running from the second conserved V-encoded cysteine to the conserved J-encoded phenylalanine. The earlier analysis of around 640 of the donors excluded sequences that lacked an unambiguous match to a single V gene segment. An earlier analysis of 450 to 650 of the donors called V segments functional above 56.7% productive rearrangements and segregating when the between-donor standard deviation exceeded 5%. A statistical classification framework was developed to diagnose cytomegalovirus status using the catalog of TCR beta chain sequences. In a later analysis, V and J genes were assigned by comparing TCR nucleotide sequences against IMGT/GENE-DB human TR gene sequences. A later analysis assigned CDR3 sequences and most-parsimonious VDJ recombination scenarios with the TCRdist pipeline. In a later analysis, each TCR beta chain was defined by its CDR3 amino acid sequence together with its V-gene family, and reads without a unique V-gene family were excluded. In a later analysis, 500 to 700 highly shared, low-generation-probability nucleotide sequences were removed to address suspected cross-contamination and a sequencing artifact. A later analysis calculated a clonal expansion index for each public chain from normalized within-repertoire ranks of inferred template counts. A later analysis computed generation probabilities with a VDJ recombination model fitted to out-of-frame rearrangements, and checked the results against IGoR. A later analysis scored TCR-TCR, TCR-HLA and TCR-CMV co-occurrence with hypergeometric tests, applying a repertoire-size bias correction to TCR pairs. A later analysis estimated false discovery rates by permuting HLA or CMV assignments 20 times. In a later analysis, co-occurring TCRs were grouped using DBSCAN, with TCRdist sequence similarity added in when clustering inside HLA-allele-positive subsets. Repertoires with fewer than 30,000 or more than 120,000 public chains, plus five repertoires with anomalous nucleotide sharing, were excluded from co-occurrence clustering. This immuneACCESS table, as held by TCRdb, lists in-frame sequences with V and J called but not all clones. Of the missing ones, under half trace to an unresolved V gene in checked studies; the others have no known cause. That table supplies the V and J calls and clone size; D and trimming were determined from the DNA. The sample table holds about 120,000 clones, of which over 75% were seen once. Of the sample, 2% to 2.5% is held by the ten largest clones.

In total, approximately 700 healthy bone marrow donors made up the cohort. At the time of sampling, every cohort member was nominally healthy, though immune exposures that went unrecorded were likely present. The donor was CMV seronegative and was included in the group of 352 seronegative cohort members. Every donor gave a peripheral blood sample, and the peripheral blood mononuclear cells from that sample were used for TCR beta sequencing. Genomic DNA was extracted from the blood cell samples with the Qiagen DNeasy Blood Extraction Kit. The rearrangement joined TRBV28 to TRBJ1-5; 7 central bases correspond to TRBD1. The receptor was isolated from a man aged 25 to 45 in good health and CMV-seronegative. The sample consisted of PBMCs. The CDR3 sequence is CASSLSLTGNVYRNQPQHF. The DNA sequence is as follows: TGTGCCAGCAGTTTATCTCTGACAGGGAATGTGTATCGCAATCAGCCCCAGCATTTT. With the rest looked up from the reference TRBV28 and TRBJ1-5 genes rather than sequenced, the full variable domain is DVKVTQSSRYLVKRTGEKVFLECVQDMDHENMFWYRQDPGLGLRLIYFSYDVKMKEKGDIPEGYSVSREKKERFSLILESASTNQTSMYLCASSLSLTGNVYRNQPQHFGDGTRLSIL.